This T cell receptor beta chain is from a study of blood T cell repertoires in COVID-19 (dated by TCRdb to 2018 to 2021). Describing the broader study: Samples covering the acute and convalescent phases of COVID-19 were provided by collaborators in the United States, Italy and Spain. The dataset comprised deeply sampled blood TCRbeta repertoires from subjects exposed to, actively infected with, or recovered from COVID-19. Where available, HLA class I and class II types were obtained from metadata supplied by the sample provider rather than from assay-based typing. A freely available public database, intended as a resource for researchers studying the immune response to SARS-CoV-2, is where the repertoires were released. A de-identified subject ID, COVID-19 status, age in years and sex were almost always included in the sample metadata. The prospective study material was composed of cDNA or gDNA derived from T cells, B-cell-depleted T cells, or PBMCs. The samples were drawn from the first 160 participants of the ongoing ImmuneRACE study and from 1,254 subjects provided by 6 global collaborators.

Study-level results and caveats: The quantity of clinical and demographic metadata differed by source and by participant and was supplied without curation.

One collaborating source in Seattle enrolled patients while the patients were actively infected and followed the patients over time throughout the course of disease. Whole blood was collected in K2EDTA tubes by collaborating institutions according to the institutions' own protocols. Collaborator samples were shipped for TCRbeta analysis as frozen whole blood, isolated PBMCs, or DNA extracted from either sample type. For this clone: The target of this receptor is not known. The record has no base qualities; no much larger clone is one base away.

The immunoSEQ Assay, a bias-controlled multiplex PCR, was used to amplify TCRbeta CDR3 regions from genomic DNA. Per the authors' processing: Nucleated cell counts per sample were estimated from amplification of reference gene primers within the assay. To quantify the absolute abundance of each unique TCRbeta CDR3 rearrangement, sequence reads were collapsed and filtered. For each sample, productive Simpson clonality was calculated by taking the square root of Simpson's diversity index across productive rearrangements. Held by TCRdb, this immuneACCESS table contains in-frame sequences only and omits some clones. Under half of the omission traces to an unresolved V gene where checked; the cause of the rest is unknown. The D gene and trimming were derived from the DNA, and the V and J assignments and clone size from that table. Here the sample has about 71,000 clones; approximately 83% occur a single time. The top ten constitute 6.9% of the sample.

The TCR was taken from a man between 25 and 39 years old with COVID-19, enrolled during active disease. Sequenced material: peripheral blood.

For the CDR3, the sequence is CASSMGQGFSYEQYF. The sequenced DNA: TGTGCCAGTAGTATGGGGCAGGGATTCTCCTACGAGCAGTACTTC. The chain joins TRBV19 to TRBJ2-7; the D segment could be TRBD1, given 5 matching bases. V loses 3 bases, J loses 0 bases, and the germline ends lie 12 bases apart. Reading the germline V gene (reference sequence) gives CDR1 LNHDA and CDR2 SQIVND. Taken from cysteine to phenylalanine, the CDR3 has 15 residues. This entry keeps only the CDR3 DNA: 45 bases, framed from base 1.